The text below deals with one T cell receptor beta chain. Methods used by the authors: Researchers report that nucleated cell counts were estimated from reference gene primer amplification. The repertoire was sequenced with immunoSEQ multiplex PCR; TCRdb's copy has only in-frame clones and lacks some. V and J calls and clone size are copied from that table; D and trimming were computed from the DNA. The sample consists of 350,000 to 400,000 clones, around 90% of them appearing once. This sample was taken from a study of blood T cell repertoires in COVID-19. Turning to the study itself: Whether acute or convalescent, the COVID-19 samples came from the United States, Italy and Spain. T cells, B-cell-depleted T cells, or PBMCs provided the cDNA or gDNA that served as material.

The CDR3 extends over 15 amino acids. After removal of 4 bases from V and 6 bases from J, the junction contained 11 bases not matched to a gene. CDR1 SGHNT and CDR2 YYREEE come from the germline V gene (reference sequence). Those who participated ranged in age from roughly 18 to 100 years and resided in roughly 26 US areas. The chain carries TRBV5-4 and TRBJ2-7, with 9 bases matching TRBD1. The sample consisted of PBMCs or T cells enriched from blood (not recorded which). This clonotype was obtained from a woman in her late teens or twenties who had recovered from COVID-19. The CDR3 DNA is TGTGCCAGCAGCCAAAACCCGGGACAGGGTGGCGAGCAGTACTTC. Translation gives CASSQNPGQGGEQYF. Based on the CDR3 plus reference TRBV5-4 and TRBJ2-7, the full variable domain is ETGVTQSPTHLIKTRGQQVTLRCSSQSGHNTVSWYQQALGQGPQFIFQYYREEENGRGNFPPRFSGLQFPNYSSELNVNALELDDSALYLCASSQNPGQGGEQYFGPGTRLTVT.